Listed below are T cell receptor beta chains from one sample, sequenced in a study of OX40 agonist ivuxolimab in advanced cancers. Libraries were prepared by immunoSEQ multiplex PCR; TCRdb keeps only in-frame clonotypes and omits some of them. The sample records 35,000 to 45,000 clones, around 87% being singletons. Material: CD4+ or CD8+ T cells sorted from blood, obtained in a trial of the OX40 agonist ivuxolimab. These receptor sequences come from an adult with an advanced solid tumor such as melanoma, head and neck, liver or kidney cancer. CDR3s include the opening cysteine and the closing phenylalanine or tryptophan. Fields, in order: J gene, D gene, CDR3 length, clone size, V gene, CDR3 DNA, CDR3 protein. A D gene is named only where the DNA matches it firmly. The size entry is marked missing in some rows and otherwise reads once, few, many or a size class.

>TRBJ1-4|.|17|.|TRBV25-1
TGTGCCAGCAGTGAATGGGGTTCGGCCAGGGGTAATGAAAAACTGTTTTTT
CASSEWGSARGNEKLFF
>TRBJ2-6|.|20|few|TRBV15
TGTGCCACCAGCAGAGCCGGCTTGAGAGGTGCGATCTCTGGGGCCAACGTCCTGACTTTC
CATSRAGLRGAISGANVLTF
>TRBJ2-3|TRBD2|14|.|TRBV29-1
TGCAGCGTGGGGGGACTAGCGGGAATCGATACGCAGTATTTT
CSVGGLAGIDTQYF
>TRBJ2-1|TRBD2|17|.|TRBV28
TGTGCCAGCAGTTACAGACTAGCGGGAGGGCCGGGAAATGAGCAGTTCTTC
CASSYRLAGGPGNEQFF
>TRBJ2-7|.|11|.|TRBV6-1
TGTGCCAGCAGTTATCTGGGCGAGCAGTACTTC
CASSYLGEQYF
>TRBJ1-6|TRBD1|15|.|TRBV10-2
TGCGCCAGCGGAAAAACCGGGACAGTTAATTCACCCCTCCACTTT
CASGKTGTVNSPLHF
>TRBJ1-2|TRBD1|13|.|TRBV6-1
TGTGCCAGCAGTAGACAGGGGTTGGGTGGCTACACCTTC
CASSRQGLGGYTF
>TRBJ1-5|TRBD1|15|medium-sized|TRBV19
TGTGCCAGTAGTAAGGTGGACAGGTCCAATCAGCCCCAGCATTTT
CASSKVDRSNQPQHF
>TRBJ1-1|.|13|few|TRBV6-6
TGTGCCAGCAGTTACTCTGCGAGCACTGAAGCTTTCTTT
CASSYSASTEAFF
>TRBJ2-2|.|16|once|TRBV29-1
TGCAGCGTTGAGATGGGAAACCGAGGTTACACCGGGGAGCTGTTTTTT
CSVEMGNRGYTGELFF
>TRBJ1-2|.|15|.|TRBV28
TGTGCCAGCAGTTTAATGCCTGACAGTTTCTATGGCTACACCTTC
CASSLMPDSFYGYTF
>TRBJ1-1|.|15|.|TRBV28
TGTGCCAGCAGTGGCGAGGGAGAAGAGGACACTGAAGCTTTCTTT
CASSGEGEEDTEAFF
>TRBJ1-1|TRBD1|14|.|TRBV27
TGTGCCAGCAGTTTCTGGACAGGGAGCACTGAAGCTTTCTTT
CASSFWTGSTEAFF
>TRBJ1-1|.|14|few|TRBV10-3
TGTGCCATCAGTGAGTCGGCGGGGCAGAATGAAGCTTTCTTT
CAISESAGQNEAFF
>TRBJ2-7|.|11|.|TRBV6-5
TGTGCCAGTAAACAGGGCTACGAGCAGTACTTC
CASKQGYEQYF
>TRBJ2-2|.|16|.|TRBV2
TGTGCCAGCAGGACCCCCGACAGGCGGGACACCGGGGAGCTGTTTTTT
CASRTPDRRDTGELFF
>TRBJ2-1|.|11|.|TRBV6-1
TGTGCCGCCCGAGAGCTACATGAGCAGTTCTTC
CAARELHEQFF
>TRBJ1-4|.|14|.|TRBV29-1
TGCAGCGTTGAAAGCTGGGCTGGTGACGAAAAACTGTTTTTT
CSVESWAGDEKLFF
>TRBJ2-7|TRBD2|17|.|TRBV10-3
TGTGCCATCAGTGTCCTGGGGACTAGCGGGAGTGTCAACGAGCAGTACTTC
CAISVLGTSGSVNEQYF
>TRBJ1-1|TRBD1|17|.|TRBV12-5
TGTGCTAGTGGTTTGGCGACCGGGACAGTACTGAACACTGAAGCTTTCTTT
CASGLATGTVLNTEAFF
>TRBJ1-4|TRBD1|12|once|TRBV29-1
TGCAGCGGCTCATCGGGACAGGGAGAACTGTTTTTT
CSGSSGQGELFF
>TRBJ2-1|.|14|.|TRBV7-2
TGTGCCAGCAGCCACTCAAGGCTAGGGGATGAGCAGTTCTTC
CASSHSRLGDEQFF
>TRBJ2-7|TRBD1|15|.|TRBV28
TGTGCCAGCAGGACAACCGGGACAGGGGGCGGCGAGCAGTACTTC
CASRTTGTGGGEQYF
>TRBJ2-1|.|13|.|TRBV4-1
TGCGCCAGCAGCCAAGTTACTTACAATGAGCAGTTCTTC
CASSQVTYNEQFF
>TRBJ2-3|TRBD1|14|.|TRBV11-3
TGTGCCAGCAGCCAGGAACAGGGGGTTTATACGCAGTATTTT
CASSQEQGVYTQYF
>TRBJ1-2|.|19|once|TRBV9
TGTGCCAGCAGCGGTGGCGTAGTCTTATTACAGGGTAACTCTTATGGCTACACCTTC
CASSGGVVLLQGNSYGYTF
>TRBJ2-2|.|14|.|TRBV7-2
TGTGCCAGCAGCTTCGAAGCGATCACCGGGGAGCTGTTTTTT
CASSFEAITGELFF
>TRBJ1-4|TRBD1|13|.|TRBV7-3
TGTGCCAGCAGCTTAGTTCCAGGGGGAAAACTGTTTTTT
CASSLVPGGKLFF